The 11 T cell receptor beta chains reported below all come from one sample, sequenced in a study of blood T cells in healthy people across ages. Through a sample-barcoded 5' primer and a J-beta primer mix, a second PCR was run for roughly 7 to 12 cycles. TCRdb used MiXCR to reprocess the 5' RACE reads, holding one entry per CDR3 protein. The sample yields about 1.4 million distinct CDR3 sequences, approximately 59% seen once. The sequenced sample was blood. These receptors all stem from a man in his late teens or twenties in good health.

The CDR3 is CAISESSEKYQETQYF. DNA for the CDR3: TGTGCCATCAGTGAGTCTTCAGAGAAGTACCAAGAGACCCAGTACTTC. The chain carries TRBV10-3 and TRBJ2-5; D gene unclear. Trimming shortened V by 0 bases and J by 0 bases, and 11 bases separated the two germline ends. This CDR3 has 16 amino acids. Per the germline V gene, CDR1 is ENHRY and CDR2 is SYGVKD.

The chain joins TRBV9 to TRBJ2-1; D is uncertain. The V end was cut by 0 bases, the J end by 7 bases, with 5 bases between. Germline V lookup: CDR1 SGDLS, CDR2 YYNGEE. The CDR3 is made up of 12 amino acids. CDR3 coding DNA: TGTGCCAGCAGCGTAGGCCTGAATGAGCAGTTCTTC. This translates into CASSVGLNEQFF.

The CDR3 here is CASRNMIAQETQYF. The CDR3 bases are TGTGCCAGCCGGAATATGATAGCACAAGAGACCCAGTACTTC. The chain joins TRBV28 to TRBJ2-5; D uncertain. The V end lost 8 bases, the J end lost 2 bases, and 15 bases lay between the germline ends. The CDR3 sequence is 14 residues long. Germline CDR1 reads MDHEN; CDR2 reads SYDVKM.

The chain joins TRBV20-1 to TRBJ2-7; the D is unclear. Deletions cut 2 bases from V and 0 bases from J, with 17 bases between. This CDR3 has 16 residues. CDR1 and CDR2 from the germline V gene are DFQATT and SNEGSKA (reference sequence). Written as DNA, the CDR3 is TGCAGTGCTAGATCTTTGGGCTCATCGGGCTCCTACGAGCAGTACTTC. Translation: CSARSLGSSGSYEQYF.

The chain combines TRBV12-3 or TRBV12-4 with TRBJ2-4, with TRBD2 identical over 11 bases. The last part of the DNA fits TRBJ2-5 better; the J call may be wrong. The length of the CDR3 is 16 residues. Here the CDR3 reads CASSLLAGAIEETQYF. As DNA, the CDR3 is TGTGCCAGCAGCCTACTAGCGGGAGCGATTGAGGAGACCCAGTACTTC.

This clonotype appeared a single time. The rearrangement uses TRBV4-2 and TRBJ2-1, with TRBD2 matching 12 bases. The CDR3 is 16 residues long. The J segment lost 9 bases and the V segment lost 0 bases, leaving 6 bases of the junction unmatched. Germline-derived CDR1 and CDR2 are LGHNA and YNFKEQ. CDR3 sequence: CASSQDRTSGKVEQFF. CDR3 nucleotide sequence: TGTGCCAGCAGCCAAGACCGGACTAGCGGGAAGGTTGAGCAGTTCTTC.

J is TRBJ1-6 and V is TRBV6-5; D uncertain. V was pared by 4 bases and J by 6 bases, with 16 bases between. This CDR3 contains 16 residues. Germline lookup yields CDR1 MNHEY and CDR2 SVGAGI. The CDR3 is CASSSISTGSNSPLHF. The CDR3 coding sequence is TGTGCCAGCAGTTCCATCTCAACCGGGAGTAATTCACCCCTCCACTTT.

This clonotype turned up a few times. The CDR3 coding sequence is TGTGCCAGCAGCCCGGGACTAGCGGGGGGGTCAACGCAGTATTTT. Encoded protein: CASSPGLAGGSTQYF. The chain is built from TRBV7-2 and TRBJ2-3; 16 bases are a match to TRBD2. Germline assignment: CDR1 SGHTA and CDR2 FQGNSA. This CDR3 has 15 amino acids. Trimming took 5 bases from V and 9 from J; bases not matched to a gene: 5.

The sample holds a few counts of this clonotype. This chain uses TRBV15 with TRBJ1-2, with D possibly being TRBD1 (5 bases). CDR3 length: 18 residues. Germline CDR1 and CDR2: LNHNV and YYDKDF (reference sequence). With 0 bases removed from V and 5 bases from J, the gap between germline ends came to 22 bases. CDR3 nucleotide sequence: TGTGCCACCAGCAGAGATGGTTCTACAGGAGGGAGACTTTATGGCTACACCTTC. This encodes CATSRDGSTGGRLYGYTF.

This clonotype appeared a few times. This chain connects TRBV20-1 to TRBJ2-5, with D perhaps being TRBD1 or TRBD2 (5 bases each). The CDR3 consists of 13 residues. The V gene's germline CDR1 is DFQATT and CDR2 SNEGSKA (reference sequence). Trimming stripped 7 bases from V and 5 bases from J, with 17 bases between. The CDR3 sequence is CSGDLNLDETQYF. The CDR3 DNA sequence: TGCAGTGGGGACCTAAACCTAGACGAGACCCAGTACTTC.

V is TRBV12-3 or TRBV12-4 and J is TRBJ1-1; possibly TRBD1 for D (5 bases). The CDR3 sequence is 13 residues long. V dropped 4 bases and J dropped 5 bases, with 11 bases sitting between them. The CDR3 region has the DNA TGTGCCAGCAGTTCTCCAGGGAGAACTGAAGCTTTCTTT. As protein: CASSSPGRTEAFF.